This T cell receptor beta chain comes out of a study of T cells after yellow fever vaccination. From the 5' RACE reads, TCRdb called clonotypes with MiXCR, one entry per CDR3 protein. The sample carries hundreds of thousands of distinct CDR3 sequences, roughly a sixth recorded once. Concerning this clonotype: What it binds is unknown.

Study-wide points: Booster sampling recovered most clones from primary vaccination (approximately 97% CD4, 80% to 90% CD8). Abundant bulk-population clonotypes could contaminate the FACS-sorted repertoires.

The germline gives CDR1 MNHNS, CDR2 SASEGT. V lost 6 bases to trimming and J lost 5 bases, with 4 bases between them. The CDR3 runs to 10 residues. Sample: PBMCs, taken before the yellow fever booster vaccination. The V gene is TRBV6-1, the J gene TRBJ1-2; D gene unclear. This clonotype was sampled from a young man who received the YFV17D yellow fever vaccine. The CDR3 DNA reads TGTGCCAGCAGGGATTATGGCTACACCTTC. Its translation: CASRDYGYTF.